A selection of T cell receptor beta chains follows, all from one sample in a study of T cells in narcolepsy. Using immunoSEQ multiplex PCR, the repertoire was profiled, and TCRdb retains in-frame clones only, with some absent. The data contain approximately 25,000 clones, 86% of them singletons. Sequenced sample: CD45RA- memory CD4+ T cells from PBMCs. The source is a human donor with narcolepsy. CDR3s include the opening cysteine and the closing phenylalanine or tryptophan. The D gene is left open where the match is weak. The size of a clone is reported for some rows only, either as once, few or many, or as a class for expanded clones.

J	V	size	D	CDR3	DNA
TRBJ2-3	TRBV11-2	few	TRBD1	CASSPDRDSTDTQYF	TGTGCCAGCAGCCCGGACAGGGACAGCACAGATACGCAGTATTTT
TRBJ1-4	TRBV28	.	.	CASSLVSHNEKLFF	TGTGCCAGCAGTTTGGTCTCCCATAATGAAAAACTGTTTTTT
TRBJ1-4	TRBV7-9	once	.	CASSFELGTNEKLFF	TGTGCCAGCAGCTTCGAATTGGGGACTAATGAAAAACTGTTTTTT
TRBJ2-1	TRBV9	.	TRBD2	CASSVGGSGLRSVWEQFF	TGTGCCAGCAGCGTAGGTGGTAGCGGGCTTAGGAGCGTATGGGAGCAGTTCTTC
TRBJ2-3	TRBV19	.	TRBD2	CASSLEQRGGTSTDTQYF	TGTGCCAGTAGTCTAGAACAGCGGGGGGGCACTAGCACAGATACGCAGTATTTT
TRBJ2-5	TRBV27	.	.	CASSFSLTETQYF	TGTGCCAGCAGTTTTTCTCTTACAGAGACCCAGTACTTC
TRBJ2-1	TRBV6-5	.	TRBD1	CASTGTGNRNEQFF	TGTGCCAGCACCGGGACAGGGAATAGGAATGAGCAGTTCTTC
TRBJ2-7	TRBV7-9	.	.	CASSLALLANEQYF	TGTGCCAGCAGCTTAGCGTTGTTAGCCAACGAGCAGTACTTC
TRBJ2-3	TRBV5-1	.	.	CASSPSGSTDTQYF	TGCGCCAGCAGCCCCAGCGGGAGCACAGATACGCAGTATTTT
TRBJ2-1	TRBV4-1	.	TRBD2	CASSLLGAGNYNEQFF	TGCGCCAGCAGCCTCCTAGGAGCGGGAAACTACAATGAGCAGTTCTTC
TRBJ2-1	TRBV19	.	.	CASNLRRGETYNEQFF	TGTGCCAGTAACCTGAGGCGGGGAGAGACCTACAATGAGCAGTTCTTC
TRBJ1-2	TRBV9	.	.	CASSVSRGWLDGYTF	TGTGCCAGCAGCGTCAGTAGAGGGTGGTTGGATGGCTACACCTTC
TRBJ2-1	TRBV5-1	few	.	CASSGAGTGSYNEQFF	TGCGCCAGCAGCGGCGCCGGGACCGGCTCCTACAATGAGCAGTTCTTC
TRBJ1-3	TRBV18	few	.	CASSGSMGLGNTIYF	TGTGCCAGCTCAGGGTCGATGGGGCTTGGAAACACCATATATTTT
TRBJ1-6	TRBV10-3	.	TRBD1	CAISDPGTGVSPLHF	TGTGCCATCAGTGACCCAGGGACAGGGGTCTCACCCCTCCACTTT
TRBJ1-5	TRBV6-5	.	.	CASSSGVFDQPQHF	TGTGCCAGCAGTTCAGGGGTTTTCGATCAGCCCCAGCATTTT
TRBJ1-3	TRBV6-5	.	.	CASSPVATGGNTIYF	TGTGCCAGCAGCCCAGTGGCTACAGGGGGAAACACCATATATTTT
TRBJ1-4	TRBV7-2	.	.	CASSLEPNEKLFF	TGTGCCAGCAGCTTAGAACCGAATGAAAAACTGTTTTTT
TRBJ1-1	TRBV5-5	.	.	CASSLALGARTEAFF	TGTGCCAGCAGCTTGGCCTTGGGGGCAAGAACTGAAGCTTTCTTT
TRBJ1-6	TRBV18	.	.	CASSPWASSYNSPLHF	TGTGCCAGCTCACCTTGGGCGAGCTCCTATAATTCACCCCTCCACTTT
TRBJ2-5	TRBV11-2	.	.	CASSPYQETQYF	TGTGCCAGCAGCCCGTACCAAGAGACCCAGTACTTC
TRBJ2-7	TRBV5-4	.	.	CASSLVASNF	TGTGCCAGCAGCTTGGTCGCTAGCAACTTC
TRBJ1-2	TRBV13	.	.	CASSLSRGANYGYTF	TGTGCCAGCAGCCTCTCACGGGGAGCTAACTATGGCTACACCTTC
TRBJ2-5	TRBV7-8	.	TRBD1	CASSRRDRGPQETQYF	TGTGCCAGCAGCCGCCGGGACAGGGGTCCCCAAGAGACCCAGTACTTC
TRBJ2-1	TRBV18	.	TRBD1	CASSLWSDRQSYNEQFF	TGTGCCAGCTCTCTATGGTCGGACAGGCAATCCTACAATGAGCAGTTCTTC
TRBJ2-3	TRBV19	.	.	CASSIWGVDTQYF	TGTGCCAGTAGTATCTGGGGAGTAGATACGCAGTATTTT
TRBJ1-1	TRBV5-8	.	.	CASSTLQGVSTEAFF	TGTGCCAGCAGCACCTTACAGGGAGTTTCCACTGAAGCTTTCTTT
TRBJ1-6	TRBV7-6	.	TRBD1	CASSAGTGGISPLHF	TGTGCCAGCAGCGCGGGGACAGGGGGCATTTCACCCCTCCACTTT
TRBJ1-3	TRBV7-2	.	.	CASSLGTGNTIYF	TGTGCCAGCAGCCTGGGTACTGGAAACACCATATATTTT
TRBJ1-3	TRBV19	.	.	CASTRGGSGNTIYF	TGTGCCAGTACCAGGGGCGGCTCTGGAAACACCATATATTTT
TRBJ2-5	TRBV6-5	.	TRBD1	CASRTGVWETQYF	TGTGCCAGCCGAACAGGGGTTTGGGAGACCCAGTACTTC
TRBJ2-3	TRBV28	.	.	CASSPPDGPDTQYF	TGTGCCAGCAGTCCGCCGGACGGGCCAGATACGCAGTATTTT
TRBJ2-7	TRBV7-2	.	.	CASSLDYGYEQYF	TGTGCCAGCAGCTTAGATTACGGCTACGAGCAGTACTTC
TRBJ2-3	TRBV6-5	.	.	CAIRRGTSTDTQYF	TGTGCCATCAGGCGGGGTACTAGCACAGATACGCAGTATTTT
TRBJ1-6	TRBV10-1	few	.	CASSVGGKSPLHF	TGCGCCAGCAGTGTCGGGGGAAAATCACCCCTCCACTTT
TRBJ2-5	TRBV5-1	.	TRBD2	CASSLLGGGDQETQYF	TGCGCCAGCAGCTTGTTGGGCGGGGGGGATCAAGAGACCCAGTACTTC
TRBJ1-5	TRBV6-1	.	.	CASSENVRGEPQHF	TGTGCCAGCAGTGAAAACGTTAGAGGGGAGCCCCAGCATTTT
TRBJ2-1	TRBV15	.	.	CATSRVTGAYNEQFF	TGTGCCACCAGCAGAGTGACGGGGGCCTACAATGAGCAGTTCTTC
TRBJ2-5	TRBV19	.	.	CASSRTVQETQYF	TGTGCCAGTAGTAGGACAGTCCAAGAGACCCAGTACTTC
TRBJ1-5	TRBV5-4	.	TRBD1	CARYHDRDRRFNQPQHF	TGTGCCCGATACCATGACCGGGACAGAAGATTCAATCAGCCCCAGCATTTT
TRBJ1-5	TRBV7-8	.	.	CASSVGNQPQHF	TGTGCCAGCAGCGTCGGAAATCAGCCCCAGCATTTT
TRBJ1-1	TRBV10-1	.	.	CASSDMTTEAFF	TGCGCCAGCAGCGACATGACCACTGAAGCTTTCTTT
TRBJ2-6	TRBV5-1	.	TRBD2	CASSLWGRDSGANVLTF	TGCGCCAGCAGCTTATGGGGGAGGGACTCCGGGGCCAACGTCCTGACTTTC
TRBJ2-1	TRBV10-3	.	TRBD2	CAITGGDGAYNEQFF	TGTGCCATCACGGGGGGGGACGGAGCCTACAATGAGCAGTTCTTC
TRBJ1-4	TRBV5-8	.	TRBD1	CASRPGRGPNEKLFF	TGTGCCAGCAGACCCGGGAGGGGGCCGAATGAAAAACTGTTTTTT